The clone carrying this T cell receptor (beta chain) appeared many times. The CDR3 is 14 amino acids. The ends lost 6 bases at V and 4 bases at J; junction bases unmatched: 4. Germline CDR1 reads DFQATT; CDR2 reads SNEGSKA (reference sequence). This specimen belongs to a study of CD8 T cells in ankylosing spondylitis. Scientists made TCR beta libraries using quantitative 5'-RACE with molecular barcodes. Via MiXCR, TCRdb re-called the 5' RACE reads, giving one row per CDR3 protein. Here the sample spans 100,000 to 150,000 distinct CDR3 sequences, approximately 14% being singletons. The material sequenced was blood, either unsorted or a sorted T cell fraction (not recorded which). The chain employs TRBV20-1 and TRBJ2-1, with 12 bases fitting TRBD2. This receptor was identified in a female donor with ankylosing spondylitis or in good health (not recorded which). The CDR3, as DNA: TGCAGTGCGTCCCTAGCGGGGGGGTACAATGAGCAGTTCTTC. It encodes CSASLAGGYNEQFF.